This entry is about one TCR beta chain. Its target is not known. The sample comes from a study of shared clonotypes between healthy human individuals. Study-level background: A couple of women and three men aged 18 to 49 made up the donors. Donors had three CD4 naive, three CD4 memory, two CD8 naive and one CD8 memory plate apiece.

Study-wide results and limits: The study generally estimated greater richness for naive than memory subsets. Shared clonotypes: 4.5% to 6.5% naive CD4, around 3.5% naive CD8, less than 2.5% memory CD4, approximately 0.37% memory CD8.

Method: immunoSEQ multiplex PCR; TCRdb's copy keeps in-frame clones and lacks some. The sample carries 2 million to 3 million clones, 80% to 95% recorded once. J was trimmed by 2 bases and V by 0 bases; bases with no gene match: 4. The germline V gene encodes CDR1 SGHRS and CDR2 YFSETQ. The CDR3 totals 16 residues. The J gene is TRBJ2-7, the V gene TRBV5-1; TRBD2 matches 11 bases. Sequencing input: naive CD4+ T cells from PBMCs. The sample's subset: CD45RA+ positively selected. The receptor comes from a man aged 18 to 30 in good health. Some clones in this sample may be carry-over from other donors' samples. CDR3 sequence (DNA): TGCGCCAGCAGCTTGGGACTAGCGGGAACTACCTACGAGCAGTACTTC. This sequence encodes CASSLGLAGTTYEQYF.